This TCR beta chain was found in a study of Ad26.COV2.S vaccination and SARS-CoV-2 variants. Study-level information: Ad26.COV2.S was injected intramuscularly once or twice, 56 days apart.

Study results and limitations: Vaccine and placebo recipients had similar non-spike TCR breadth. Once vaccination had occurred, spike-specific CD8+ and CD4+ T cell responses reportedly showed substantial breadth.

Clones were read by immunoSEQ multiplex PCR, and TCRdb kept only the in-frame ones, dropping some. The repertoire holds about 320,000 clones, with approximately 86% as singletons. V dropped 2 bases and J dropped 8 bases, with 18 bases sitting between them. CDR3 length: 15 residues. The germline CDR1 and CDR2 sequences are SGHVS and FQNEAQ. To note about this clone: What it binds is not known.

The treatment was: about 20 received Ad26.COV2.S at low or high dose, single or two shots; several received placebo; per-sample allocation not given. Sampling was done on day 63 after the first vaccine or placebo injection. Vaccine was an Ad26 vector expressing Wuhan-strain SARS-CoV-2 spike. The clonotype comes from a person between 18 and 60 years old who received the Ad26.COV2.S COVID-19 vaccine or a placebo. The rearrangement uses TRBV7-8 and TRBJ1-2, with D tentatively TRBD1 (5 bases). This sample comprised peripheral blood, obtained in a trial of Ad26.COV2.S vaccine versus placebo. The chain's CDR3 is CASSLKFEQGYGYTF. CDR3 DNA sequence: TGTGCCAGCAGCTTAAAATTTGAGCAGGGCTACGGCTACACCTTC.